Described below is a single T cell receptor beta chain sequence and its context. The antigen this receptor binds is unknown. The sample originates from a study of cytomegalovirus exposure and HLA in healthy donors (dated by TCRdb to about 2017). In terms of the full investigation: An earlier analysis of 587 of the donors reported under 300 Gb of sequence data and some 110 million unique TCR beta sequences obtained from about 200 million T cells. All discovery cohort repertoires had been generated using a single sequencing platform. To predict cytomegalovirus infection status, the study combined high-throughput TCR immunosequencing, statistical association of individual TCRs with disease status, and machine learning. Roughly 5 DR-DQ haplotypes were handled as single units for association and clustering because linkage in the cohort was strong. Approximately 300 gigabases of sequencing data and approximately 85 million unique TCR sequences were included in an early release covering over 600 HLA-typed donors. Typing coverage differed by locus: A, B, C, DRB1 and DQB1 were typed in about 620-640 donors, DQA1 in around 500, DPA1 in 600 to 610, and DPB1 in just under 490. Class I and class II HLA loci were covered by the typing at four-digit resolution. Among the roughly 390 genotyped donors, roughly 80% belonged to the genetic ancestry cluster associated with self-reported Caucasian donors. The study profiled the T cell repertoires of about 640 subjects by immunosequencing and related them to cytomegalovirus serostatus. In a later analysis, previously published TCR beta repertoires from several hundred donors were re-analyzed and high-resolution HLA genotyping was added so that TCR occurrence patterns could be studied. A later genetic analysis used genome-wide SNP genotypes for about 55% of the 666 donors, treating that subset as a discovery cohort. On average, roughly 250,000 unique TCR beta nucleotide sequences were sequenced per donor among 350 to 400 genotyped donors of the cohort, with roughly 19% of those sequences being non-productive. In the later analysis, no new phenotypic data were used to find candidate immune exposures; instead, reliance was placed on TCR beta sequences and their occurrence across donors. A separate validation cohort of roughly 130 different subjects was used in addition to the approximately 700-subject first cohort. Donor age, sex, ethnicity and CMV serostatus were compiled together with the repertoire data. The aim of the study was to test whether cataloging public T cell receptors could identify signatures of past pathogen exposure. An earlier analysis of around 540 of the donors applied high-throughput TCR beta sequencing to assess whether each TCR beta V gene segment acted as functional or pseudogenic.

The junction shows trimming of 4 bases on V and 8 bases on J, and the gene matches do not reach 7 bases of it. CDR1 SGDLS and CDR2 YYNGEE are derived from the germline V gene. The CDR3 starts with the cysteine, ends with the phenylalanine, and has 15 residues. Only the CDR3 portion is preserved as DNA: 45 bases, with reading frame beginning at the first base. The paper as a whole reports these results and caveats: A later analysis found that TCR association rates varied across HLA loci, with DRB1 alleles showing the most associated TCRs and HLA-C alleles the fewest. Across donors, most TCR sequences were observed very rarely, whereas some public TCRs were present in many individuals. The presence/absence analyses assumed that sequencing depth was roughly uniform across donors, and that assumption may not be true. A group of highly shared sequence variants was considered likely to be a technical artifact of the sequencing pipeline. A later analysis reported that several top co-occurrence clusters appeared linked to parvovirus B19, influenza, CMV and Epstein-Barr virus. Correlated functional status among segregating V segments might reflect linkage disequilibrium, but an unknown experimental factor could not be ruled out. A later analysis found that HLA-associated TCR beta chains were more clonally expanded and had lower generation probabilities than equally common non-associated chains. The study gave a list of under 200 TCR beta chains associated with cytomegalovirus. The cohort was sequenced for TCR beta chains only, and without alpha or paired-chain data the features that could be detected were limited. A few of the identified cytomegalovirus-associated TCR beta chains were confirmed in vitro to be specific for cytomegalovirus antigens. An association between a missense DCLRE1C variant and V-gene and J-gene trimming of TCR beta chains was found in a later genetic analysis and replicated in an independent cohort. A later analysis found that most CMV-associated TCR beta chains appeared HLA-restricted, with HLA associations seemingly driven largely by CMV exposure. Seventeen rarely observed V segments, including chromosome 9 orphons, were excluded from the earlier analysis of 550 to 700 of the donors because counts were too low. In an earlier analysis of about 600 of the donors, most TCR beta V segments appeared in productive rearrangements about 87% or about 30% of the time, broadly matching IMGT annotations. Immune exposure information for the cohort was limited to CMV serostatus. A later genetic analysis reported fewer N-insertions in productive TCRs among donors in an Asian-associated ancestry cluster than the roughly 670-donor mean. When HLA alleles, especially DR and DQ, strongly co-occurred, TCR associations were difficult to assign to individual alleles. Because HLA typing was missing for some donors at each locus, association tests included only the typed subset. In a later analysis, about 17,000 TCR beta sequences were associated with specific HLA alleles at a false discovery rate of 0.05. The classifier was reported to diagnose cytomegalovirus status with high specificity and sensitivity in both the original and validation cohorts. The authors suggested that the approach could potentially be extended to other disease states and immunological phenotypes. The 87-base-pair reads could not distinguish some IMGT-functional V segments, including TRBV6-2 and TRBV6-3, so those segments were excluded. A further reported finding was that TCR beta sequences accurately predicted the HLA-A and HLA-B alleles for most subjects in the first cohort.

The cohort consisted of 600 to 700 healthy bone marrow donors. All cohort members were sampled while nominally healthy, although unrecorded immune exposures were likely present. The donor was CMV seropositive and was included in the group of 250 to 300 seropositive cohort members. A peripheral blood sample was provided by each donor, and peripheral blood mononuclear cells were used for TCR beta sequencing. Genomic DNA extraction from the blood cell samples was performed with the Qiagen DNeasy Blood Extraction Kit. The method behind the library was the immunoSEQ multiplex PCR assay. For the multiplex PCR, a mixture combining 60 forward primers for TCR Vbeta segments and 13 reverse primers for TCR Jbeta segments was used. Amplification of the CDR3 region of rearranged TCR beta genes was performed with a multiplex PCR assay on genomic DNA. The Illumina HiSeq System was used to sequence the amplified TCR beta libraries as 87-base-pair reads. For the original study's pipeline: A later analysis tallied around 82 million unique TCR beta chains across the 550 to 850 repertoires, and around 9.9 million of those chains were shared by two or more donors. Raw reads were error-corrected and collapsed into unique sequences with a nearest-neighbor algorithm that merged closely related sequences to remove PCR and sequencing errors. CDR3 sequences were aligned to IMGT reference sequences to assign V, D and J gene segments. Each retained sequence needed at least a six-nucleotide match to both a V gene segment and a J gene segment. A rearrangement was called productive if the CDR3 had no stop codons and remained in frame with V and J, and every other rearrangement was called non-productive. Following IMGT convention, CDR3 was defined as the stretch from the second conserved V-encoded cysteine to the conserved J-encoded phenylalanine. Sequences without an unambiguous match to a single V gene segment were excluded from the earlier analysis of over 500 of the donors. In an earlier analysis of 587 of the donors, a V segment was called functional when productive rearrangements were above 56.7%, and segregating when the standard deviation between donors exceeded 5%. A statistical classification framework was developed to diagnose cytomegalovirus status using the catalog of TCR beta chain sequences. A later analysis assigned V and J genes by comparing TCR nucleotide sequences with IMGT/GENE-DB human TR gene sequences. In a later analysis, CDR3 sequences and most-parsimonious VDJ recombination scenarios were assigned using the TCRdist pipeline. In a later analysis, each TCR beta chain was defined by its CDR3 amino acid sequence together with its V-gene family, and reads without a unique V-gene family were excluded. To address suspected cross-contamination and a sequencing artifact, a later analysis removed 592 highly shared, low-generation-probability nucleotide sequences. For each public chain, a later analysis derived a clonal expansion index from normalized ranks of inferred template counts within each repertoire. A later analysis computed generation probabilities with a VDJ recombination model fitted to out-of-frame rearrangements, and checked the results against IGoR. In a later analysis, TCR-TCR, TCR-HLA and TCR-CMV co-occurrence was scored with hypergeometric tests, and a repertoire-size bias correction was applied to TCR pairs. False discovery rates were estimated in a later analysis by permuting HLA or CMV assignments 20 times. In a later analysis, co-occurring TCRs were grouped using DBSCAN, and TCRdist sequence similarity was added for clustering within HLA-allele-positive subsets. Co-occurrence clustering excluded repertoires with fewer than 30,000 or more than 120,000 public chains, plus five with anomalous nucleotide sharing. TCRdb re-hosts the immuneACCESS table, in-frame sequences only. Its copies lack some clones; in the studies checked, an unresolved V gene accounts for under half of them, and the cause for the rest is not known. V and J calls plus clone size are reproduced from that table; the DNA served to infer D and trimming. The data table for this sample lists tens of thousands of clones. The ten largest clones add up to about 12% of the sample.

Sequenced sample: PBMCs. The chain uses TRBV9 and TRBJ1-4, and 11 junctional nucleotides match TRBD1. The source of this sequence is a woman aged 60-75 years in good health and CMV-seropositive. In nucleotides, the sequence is TGTGCCAGCAGCACCTGGGACAGGGGGGACGAAAAACTGTTTTTT. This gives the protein CASSTWDRGDEKLFF.